This paragraph reports one TCR beta chain. This specimen belongs to a study of blood T cell repertoires in COVID-19. Study at large: The cDNA or gDNA used as material had been derived from T cells, B-cell-depleted T cells, or PBMCs.

V was trimmed by 7 bases and J by 1 base, leaving 19 bases between them. The CDR3 runs 15 residues. CDR1 and CDR2 from the germline V gene are SQVTM and ANQGSEA. Original processing methods: Amplified reference gene primers provided the basis for estimating nucleated cell counts. Profiled with immunoSEQ multiplex PCR; TCRdb holds only in-frame clones, not every one. The DNA gave D and trimming, while V, J and clone size come from that table. The sample lists under 60,000 clones, 89% seen once, with 1.6% in the top ten. The sequence was collected from a man aged 55 to 70 with acute or convalescent COVID-19. Sequencing was performed on peripheral blood. This chain connects TRBV29-1 to TRBJ1-1; D is possibly TRBD1 (6 bases). The CDR3 spells CSGHLGGAGNTEAFF. The DNA for the CDR3 is TGCAGCGGTCACCTGGGGGGGGCAGGGAACACTGAAGCTTTCTTT.